These 7 T cell receptor beta chains share one sample of origin, sequenced in a study of blood T cells in healthy people across ages. PCR was performed a second time for about 6 to 11 cycles using a sample-barcoded 5' primer and a J-beta primer mix. TCRdb processed the 5' RACE reads anew with MiXCR; each CDR3 protein has one entry. The sample holds hundreds of thousands of distinct CDR3 sequences, 56% seen once. Material: blood. These receptors came from a man aged 35 to 55 in good health.

This rearrangement joins TRBV7-9 to TRBJ2-5; 8 nucleotides align to TRBD2. The tail of the sequence fits TRBJ2-7 better, so the J call may be wrong. CDR1 and CDR2 from the germline V gene are SEHNR and FQNEAQ (reference sequence). CDR3 length equals 13 residues. CDR3 amino acids: CASTPPGGLEQYF. The CDR3 DNA reads as TGTGCCAGCACCCCTCCGGGAGGGCTCGAGCAGTACTTC.

The CDR3 here is CAWRYAWGYTF. Here the CDR3 DNA reads TGTGCCTGGAGATACGCGTGGGGCTACACCTTC. The rearrangement links TRBV30 to TRBJ1-2; D ambiguous. Germline CDR1 is GTSNPN and CDR2 is SVGIG (reference sequence). This CDR3 has 11 amino acids. Trimming pared 3 bases from V and 8 bases from J, leaving 10 bases between.

This clonotype appeared a single time. The chain employs TRBV29-1 and TRBJ2-1, with 7 bases aligning to TRBD1. The CDR3 sequence is 15 residues long. V shed 5 bases, J shed 4 bases, and the junction held 11 bases outside the gene matches. Germline CDR1 reads SQVTM; CDR2 reads ANQGSEA. The CDR3 here is CSVSGRQGNYNEQFF. The CDR3 coding sequence is TGCAGCGTTTCAGGGAGACAGGGAAATTACAATGAGCAGTTCTTC.

The J gene is TRBJ2-1, the V gene TRBV6-1, with D perhaps matching TRBD1 (7 bases). This CDR3 contains 14 residues. The V end lost 8 bases, the J end lost 8 bases, and 19 bases lay between the germline ends. The germline CDR1 and CDR2 sequences are MNHNS and SASEGT. In nucleotides, the CDR3 is TGTGCCAGCGGGAGGACAGGCGGTTTGGATGAGCAGTTCTTC. Translated: CASGRTGGLDEQFF.

The V and J genes are TRBV29-1 and TRBJ1-2; TRBD1 agrees at 7 bases. With V trimmed by 7 bases and J by 8 bases, 7 bases remained unmatched. Germline CDR1 reads SQVTM; CDR2 reads ANQGSEA. The CDR3 loop spans 11 amino acids. The CDR3 DNA sequence: TGCAGCGGTCGACAGGGTGACGGCTACACCTTC. Translation: CSGRQGDGYTF. Looking up the rest from reference TRBV29-1 and TRBJ1-2 gives the full variable domain: SAVISQKPSRDICQRGTSLTIQCQVDSQVTMMFWYRQQPGQSLTLIATANQGSEATYESGFVIDKFPISRPNLTFSTLTVSNMSPEDSSIYLCSGRQGDGYTFGSGTRLTVV.

This clonotype came up a few times. The chain employs TRBV5-1 and TRBJ2-2; 9 bases map to TRBD2. Germline V gene sequence: CDR1 SGHRS, CDR2 YFSETQ. Losses at the gene ends were 4 bases for V and 4 bases for J; bases not matched to a gene: 8. CDR3 length equals 16 residues. Here the CDR3 DNA reads TGCGCCAGCAGCCGGGTAGCGGGGGCCTCCACCGGGGAGCTGTTTTTT. Protein product: CASSRVAGASTGELFF. Complete variable domain (other parts from reference TRBV5-1 and TRBJ2-2): KAGVTQTPRYLIKTRGQQVTLSCSPISGHRSVSWYQQTPGQGLQFLFEYFSETQRNKGNFPGRFSGRQFSNSRSEMNVSTLELGDSALYLCASSRVAGASTGELFFGEGSRLTVL.

This clonotype was seen a few times. V gene TRBV20-1 combines with J gene TRBJ2-7; 8 bases are shared with TRBD2. The CDR3 contains 13 residues. Germline values: CDR1 DFQATT, CDR2 SNEGSKA (reference sequence). With V trimmed by 3 bases and J by 1 base, 2 bases remained unmatched. The CDR3 coding sequence is TGCAGTGCTAGTAAGCGGGAGTCCTACGAGCAGTACTTC. It specifies CSASKRESYEQYF.